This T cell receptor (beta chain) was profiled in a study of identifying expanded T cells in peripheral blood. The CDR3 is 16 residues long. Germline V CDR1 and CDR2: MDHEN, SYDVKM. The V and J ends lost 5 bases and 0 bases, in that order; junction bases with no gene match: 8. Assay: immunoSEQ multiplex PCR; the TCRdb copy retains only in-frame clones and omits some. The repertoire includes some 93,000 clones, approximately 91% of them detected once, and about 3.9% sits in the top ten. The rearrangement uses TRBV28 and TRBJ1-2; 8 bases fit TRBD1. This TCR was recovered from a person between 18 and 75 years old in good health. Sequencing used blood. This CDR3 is CASSPQGAQTNYGYTF. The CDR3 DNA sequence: TGTGCCAGCAGTCCGCAGGGGGCGCAAACTAACTATGGCTACACCTTC.